The present entry profiles one T cell receptor beta chain with its context. Its antigen is undetermined. Documented time point: baseline pretreatment blood. Treatment in this sample: 15 Gy SBRT to primary tumor, nephrectomy 4 weeks later. Radiation-treated patients gave blood at baseline, week 2 and week 4. This renal cell carcinoma was of the clear cell type. This entry is derived from a study of radiation and T cells in renal cell carcinoma. V gave up 2 bases and J gave up 8 bases; unmatched junction bases: 17. CDR3 length: 16 residues. Looked up from germline, CDR1 is SQVTM and CDR2 is ANQGSEA. Overall study results and limits: Top tumor clonotypes rose in blood 2 weeks post-radiation, then contracted.

Assay: immunoSEQ multiplex PCR; the TCRdb copy retains only in-frame clones and omits some. This sample yields some 150,000 clones, of which less than 85% are seen a single time; around 21% belongs to the top ten. The clonotype originates from a woman aged 45 to 65 with renal cell carcinoma. The rearrangement links TRBV29-1 to TRBJ1-2; 7 positions match TRBD1. The sequences come from blood, collected from a patient whose treatment included radiotherapy and nephrectomy. This chain's CDR3 is CSVEQPTGMRRGGYTF. The CDR3 DNA sequence: TGCAGCGTTGAACAGCCGACAGGGATGCGGAGGGGAGGCTACACCTTC.